This entry describes one T cell receptor beta chain. Its antigen is not yet known. No base-level quality is on record; no much larger clone is a single base apart. The sample originates from a study of shared clonotypes between healthy human individuals (dated by TCRdb to the early 2020s). Regarding the research as a whole: The cohort comprised two women and three men aged 18 to 49 years. For each donor, CD4 naive and CD4 memory were each given three plates, CD8 naive was given two plates, and CD8 memory was given one plate. Blood TCR repertoires of 5 or 6 healthy adults were deeply sequenced to estimate repertoire size and the extent of clonotype sharing between individuals. To increase sequencing depth and limit assay-specific biases, different laboratories used diverse techniques to prepare libraries and sequence TCR repertoires. Per donor, leukapheresis produced somewhere between about 0.94 and 10 billion PBMCs. What the work shows at the level of the full study, not this receptor alone: Clonotypes shared by all four sorted-subset donors showed higher generation probabilities than non-shared clonotypes. Because the study included a small number of donors, the genetic and exposure-history diversity represented was limited. Estimated clonotype richness was generally larger for naive than for memory subsets. Around 5.4% of naive CD4, roughly 3.5% of naive CD8, about 2.5% of memory CD4, and 0.4% of memory CD8 clonotypes were shared across a handful of donors. Sampling was restricted to blood, and TCR repertoires in tissues likely differ from the TCR repertoires found in blood. Pairwise subsampling led to the expectation that sequencing depth would affect the degree of clonotype sharing among donors. Rarefaction of sorted-subset datasets indicated incomplete sequencing despite the large sequencing depth.

Using the deep immunoSEQ assay, multiplex PCR amplified TCR CDR3 regions from genomic DNA. Extracted genomic DNA from each cell subset was spread evenly across all wells of several immunoSEQ 96-well plates, with each plate serving as a replicate. For sorted subsets, roughly 200 ng genomic DNA, equal to 30,000 or so T cell genomes, was loaded into each replicate PCR. The purified libraries were quantified using a Qubit 3.0 fluorometer, sized with a Bioanalyzer 2100, and then quantified again using the KAPA Library Quantification kit. Every immunoSEQ 96-well plate was sequenced on a dedicated single-read 150-cycle Illumina NextSeq 550 flow cell. On the study's bioinformatics: Because only junctional sequences without quality scores were contained in the immunoSEQ output, filtering matching that applied to full-length reads could not be performed. To assign V/J genes and CDR3, sequences were annotated against IMGT germline references using PyIR, a Python wrapper for IgBLAST v1.9. Reads were removed for weak V/J assignments (E-value above 1e-6), missing CDR3, stop codons, out-of-frame junctions, or ambiguous translated residues. V3J clonotypes were defined by identical inferred V gene, J gene, and CDR3 amino acid sequence. Percentage overlap between repertoires was computed as shared unique clonotypes divided by the size of the smaller repertoire. Three approaches were used to assess repertoire richness: RTK rarefaction, the Chao1 estimator, and Recon v2.1 estimates of unobserved clonotypes. For all TCRbeta clonotypes obtained by the gDNA method from several donors, generation probabilities were computed with OLGA. TCRdb took this table from immuneACCESS and kept in-frame rearrangements with V and J called. Such tables lack part of the clones; where checked against another copy, unresolved V genes explain under half of the gap, and the rest is unexplained. V, J and clone size were drawn from that table, and D and trimming were deduced from the DNA. The sample table lists 640,000 or so clones, around 72% of them with a count of one. The top ten constitute approximately 1.8% of the sample.

The donors were healthy, HIV-negative adults with no recently reported acute infections or vaccinations. Only Caucasian adults living in Nashville, Tennessee, USA were represented among the donors. CD4+ T cells were enriched through magnetic negative selection, after which naive cells were positively selected on CD45RA and the remaining negative fraction served as the memory subset. After blood collection by leukapheresis, PBMCs were isolated using Ficoll-Histopaque density gradient centrifugation and then cryopreserved in the vapor phase of liquid nitrogen. Analytical flow cytometry was used to check the purity and quantity of each magnetically sorted T cell population. Genomic DNA was isolated from every sorted fraction and measured by UV absorbance on a Nanodrop 2000c. This sequence originates from a woman in her twenties or thirties in good health. The specimen was memory CD4+ T cells sorted from blood. The sample's cell subset or site label is to be understood as: CD45RA-negative fraction.

The CDR3 region: CASSLLRDRYTDTQYF. Here is the DNA: TGTGCCAGCAGCTTGTTGCGGGATCGGTACACAGATACGCAGTATTTT. Rearrangement joined TRBV5-4 to TRBJ2-3; perhaps TRBD2 is the D gene, with 6 bases matching. Taken from cysteine to phenylalanine, the CDR3 has 16 residues. The kept DNA is CDR3 alone, 48 bases in frame from the first base. Between the V and J ends, shortened by 1 base and 2 bases respectively, the junction contains 14 bases. The germline V gene (reference sequence) supplies CDR1 SGHNT and CDR2 YYREEE.